What follows are 8 T cell receptor beta chains derived from one specimen sequenced in a study of identical twins. One entry per CDR3 protein results from TCRdb running MiXCR on the 5' RACE reads. Among 1.5 million to 2 million distinct CDR3 sequences, under 35% were seen once, and the ten largest hold less than 0.35%. Input material: cord blood. These receptors were taken from a newborn girl in good health.

The chain is built from TRBV6-1 and TRBJ2-1; TRBD2 aligns across 10 bases. The CDR3 has 17 residues. V lost 10 bases, J lost 0 bases, and 12 bases stayed unmatched. CDR1 is MNHNS and CDR2 is SASEGT in the germline V gene. CDR3 DNA: TGTGCCACCAGAGGACCTAGCGGGGGCGGCTCCTACAATGAGCAGTTCTTC. Protein sequence: CATRGPSGGGSYNEQFF.

This clonotype was detected many times. The rearrangement links TRBV5-1 to TRBJ2-3; D remains ambiguous. With 1 base removed from V and 0 bases from J, the gap between germline ends came to 9 bases. Germline CDR1 and CDR2: SGHRS and YFSETQ. The CDR3 contains 15 residues. The CDR3 reads CASSLYLGSTDTQYF. The CDR3 DNA sequence: TGCGCCAGCAGCTTGTATCTGGGTAGCACAGATACGCAGTATTTT.

In its sample, this clonotype was seen a few times. The chain employs TRBV18 and TRBJ1-5; the D is unclear. Germline CDR1 and CDR2: KGHSH and LQKENI. V was trimmed by 1 base and J by 0 bases, leaving 7 bases between them. The CDR3 is 15 residues long. The CDR3 bases are TGTGCCAGCTCACCACTCGGGGATAGCAATCAGCCCCAGCATTTT. Protein: CASSPLGDSNQPQHF.

The V call is TRBV5-5, the J call TRBJ2-1; no reliable D call. CDR1 SGHKS and CDR2 YYEKEE come from the germline V gene (reference sequence). The CDR3 is made up of 18 amino acids. V lost 1 base, J lost 0 bases, and 17 bases lay in between. CDR3 nucleotides: TGTGCCAGCAGCTTGCCCTCCTTTGCATCGAGCTCCTACAATGAGCAGTTCTTC. This gives the protein CASSLPSFASSSYNEQFF.

The chain joins TRBV11-2 to TRBJ1-1; D might be TRBD1 (5 bases). Deletions cut 1 base from V and 4 bases from J, with 10 bases between. The germline gives CDR1 SGHAT, CDR2 FQNNGV. The CDR3 extends over 14 amino acids. CDR3 protein: CASSLGSGPTEAFF. CDR3 coding DNA: TGTGCCAGCAGCTTAGGGTCAGGGCCCACTGAAGCTTTCTTT. The whole variable domain, remainder taken from reference TRBV11-2 and TRBJ1-1, is EAGVAQSPRYKIIEKRQSVAFWCNPISGHATLYWYQQILGQGPKLLIQFQNNGVVDDSQLPKDRFSAERLKGVDSTLKIQPAKLEDSAVYLCASSLGSGPTEAFFGQGTRLTVV.

Only a few counts were recorded for this clonotype. CDR3 in amino acids: CASSEARGTPYGYTF. CDR3 DNA: TGTGCCAGCAGCGAAGCTAGGGGAACCCCTTATGGCTACACCTTC. The chain joins TRBV3-1 to TRBJ1-2; D is perhaps TRBD1 (5 bases). There are 15 residues in the CDR3. The V gene's germline CDR1 is LGHDT and CDR2 YNNKEL (reference sequence). Trimming cost V 5 bases and J 5 bases, with 18 bases left between them.

This clonotype was detected only once. CDR3 sequence reads: CASSLEVAFNTEAFF. The CDR3 coding sequence is TGCGCCAGCAGCTTGGAAGTCGCTTTTAACACTGAAGCTTTCTTT. The chain uses TRBV5-1 and TRBJ1-1; D call uncertain. With 0 bases removed from V and 2 bases from J, the gap between germline ends came to 11 bases. The CDR3 sequence is 15 residues long. CDR1 and CDR2 from the germline V gene are SGHRS and YFSETQ.

The gene calls are TRBV3-1 and TRBJ2-5, with 8 bases fitting TRBD1. In germline, CDR1 is LGHDT, CDR2 YNNKEL (reference sequence). V lost 6 bases and J lost 3; bases outside the gene matches: 9. The CDR3 runs 15 residues. The CDR3 spells CASRKRDRTEETQYF. CDR3 DNA: TGTGCCAGCAGAAAGAGGGACAGGACTGAAGAGACCCAGTACTTC.